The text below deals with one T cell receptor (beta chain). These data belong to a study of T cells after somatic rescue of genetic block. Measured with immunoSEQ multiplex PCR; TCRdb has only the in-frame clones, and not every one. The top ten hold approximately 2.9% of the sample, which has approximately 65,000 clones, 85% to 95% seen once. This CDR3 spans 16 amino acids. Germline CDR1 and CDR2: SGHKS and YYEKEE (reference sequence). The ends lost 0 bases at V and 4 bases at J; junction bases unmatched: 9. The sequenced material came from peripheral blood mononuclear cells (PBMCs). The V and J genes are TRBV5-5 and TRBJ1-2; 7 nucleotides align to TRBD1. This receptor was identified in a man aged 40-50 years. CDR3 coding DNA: TGTGCCAGCAGCTTGGAGGCACAGGGGTGGGTCTATGGCTACACCTTC. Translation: CASSLEAQGWVYGYTF.